This T cell receptor beta chain is drawn from a study of cytomegalovirus exposure and HLA in healthy donors. Overall study context: The roughly 120 validation repertoires and the roughly 680 first-cohort repertoires shared a platform, a later analysis reported.

Sequenced by immunoSEQ multiplex PCR; TCRdb stores in-frame clones only, minus some. The sample contains a few hundred thousand clones, just over 85% of which appear only once. Germline CDR1 and CDR2: SQVTM and ANQGSEA. The CDR3 totals 16 residues. The V and J ends lost 3 bases and 5 bases respectively, with 20 bases between them. Points from the study as a whole: A classifier reportedly called cytomegalovirus status with high sensitivity and specificity. In vitro assays verified that a few CMV-associated chains recognized CMV antigens specifically.

Regarding this clone: Antigen specificity is unknown.

Material: PBMCs. V is TRBV29-1 and J is TRBJ2-1; a possible D gene is TRBD1 (7 bases). This receptor was obtained from a woman aged 18-29 years in good health and CMV-seronegative. The CDR3 nucleotides read TGCAGCGTTGACCACTTCCAGGGGGGTTCTAACAATGAGCAGTTCTTC. This gives the protein CSVDHFQGGSNNEQFF.